This T cell receptor beta chain derives from a study of T cell changes during pregnancy in multiple sclerosis. The CDR3 runs 14 residues. Looked up from germline, CDR1 is KGHSH and CDR2 is LQKENI. V was shortened by 3 bases and J by 8 bases, with 11 bases between the two germline ends. Libraries were prepared by immunoSEQ multiplex PCR; TCRdb keeps only in-frame clonotypes and omits some of them. This sample carries some 38,000 clones, under 95% of them seen once, and the ten largest clones take 0.5% to 0.85%. The chain employs TRBV18 and TRBJ1-6; D perhaps matches TRBD1 (6 bases). This specimen was CD4+ T cells from peripheral blood mononuclear cells, taken in the second trimester of pregnancy. This sequence originates from a female donor in good health, enrolled as a control in a pregnancy study. The CDR3 DNA sequence: TGTGCCAGCTCACCCAGACAGGCGGATTCACCCCTCCACTTT. Its translation is CASSPRQADSPLHF. The full variable domain, in which reference TRBV18 and TRBJ1-6 provide the parts outside the CDR3, is NAGVMQNPRHLVRRRGQEARLRCSPMKGHSHVYWYRQLPEEGLKFMVYLQKENIIDESGMPKERFSAEFPKEGPSILRIQQVVRGDSAAYFCASSPRQADSPLHFGNGTRLTVT.